Listed below are T cell receptor beta chains from one sample, sequenced in a study of cytomegalovirus exposure and HLA in healthy donors. The method was immunoSEQ multiplex PCR; TCRdb's version includes in-frame clones alone and lacks a portion of them. The repertoire holds some 130,000 clones, 65% to 90% seen once, with 11% in the top ten. The sample consisted of PBMCs. These receptors were obtained from a male donor in good health and CMV-seropositive. Each CDR3 is given with its conserved first and last residue. A D gene is named only where the DNA matches it firmly. A clone size is listed for some rows: how often the clone was seen (once, few, many), or a class if it is expanded.

TRBJ1-2	.	TRBV28	.	TGTGCCAGCAGTTCCCACGGGGCCCAGGGGTTCTATGGCTACACCTTC	CASSSHGAQGFYGYTF
TRBJ1-4	.	TRBV10-3	.	TGTGCCATCAGTGAGTCGAGCTCGGGGGGCCGGGAAAAACTGTTTTTT	CAISESSSGGREKLFF
TRBJ2-7	.	TRBV28	.	TGTGCCAGCAGCGGAGATGGACAGAGCTACGAGCAGTACTTC	CASSGDGQSYEQYF
TRBJ2-1	.	TRBV7-9	TRBD1	TGTGCCAGCAGCTTAGGACAGGGGGCTTACAATGAGCAGTTCTTC	CASSLGQGAYNEQFF
TRBJ2-2	.	TRBV19	.	TGTGCCATAGGGGAAACCGGGGAGCTGTTTTTT	CAIGETGELFF
TRBJ2-7	once	TRBV28	TRBD2	TGTGCCAGCAGTCCACTAGCGGGAGGGAGCGAGCAGTACTTC	CASSPLAGGSEQYF
TRBJ1-5	once	TRBV28	.	TGTGCCAGCAGTTTGTGGGGGCTGGGTCAGCCCCAGCATTTT	CASSLWGLGQPQHF
TRBJ1-1	.	TRBV5-3	.	TGTGCCAGAAGCTTAATTTCGGGTCGAAACACCGAAGCTTTCTTT	CARSLISGRNTEAFF
TRBJ1-2	.	TRBV10-3	.	TGTGCCATCAGTGAGTCGGGCCGGGGGGGATCTGATGGCTACACCTTC	CAISESGRGGSDGYTF
TRBJ2-5	once	TRBV28	.	TGTGCCAGCACCACCACTCAGCCCGGGGGAGAGACCCAGTACTTC	CASTTTQPGGETQYF
TRBJ2-7	.	TRBV6-1	.	TGTGCCAGCAGTGAAGAGACAAGGTCAGGCTACGAGCAGTACTTC	CASSEETRSGYEQYF
TRBJ2-1	.	TRBV12-1	.	TGTGCCAGCAGCCCCTATTTAGGGGTTCACTACAATGAGCAGTTCTTC	CASSPYLGVHYNEQFF
TRBJ2-7	.	TRBV27	.	TGTGCCAGCAGTCCCCCAGGCTCCTACGAGCAGTACTTC	CASSPPGSYEQYF
TRBJ2-1	.	TRBV6-5	TRBD1	TGTGCCAGCAGTCTGGACAGGGTAGACAATGAGCAGTTCTTC	CASSLDRVDNEQFF
TRBJ2-7	.	TRBV6-5	TRBD1	TGTGCCAGCAGCAGGGGGCAAGAACACGAGCAGTACTTC	CASSRGQEHEQYF
TRBJ1-5	once	TRBV19	TRBD1	TGTGCCAGTAGTATATCCGGGACAGGGGTCCAGCCCCAGCATTTT	CASSISGTGVQPQHF
TRBJ2-2	.	TRBV19	TRBD1	TGTGCCAGTAGTTCGGACAGGGGCCAGTACACCGGGGAGCTGTTTTTT	CASSSDRGQYTGELFF
TRBJ1-1	.	TRBV28	TRBD1	TGTGCCAGCAGTTTATACCCCTTCAGGGGGGAAGCTTTCTTT	CASSLYPFRGEAFF